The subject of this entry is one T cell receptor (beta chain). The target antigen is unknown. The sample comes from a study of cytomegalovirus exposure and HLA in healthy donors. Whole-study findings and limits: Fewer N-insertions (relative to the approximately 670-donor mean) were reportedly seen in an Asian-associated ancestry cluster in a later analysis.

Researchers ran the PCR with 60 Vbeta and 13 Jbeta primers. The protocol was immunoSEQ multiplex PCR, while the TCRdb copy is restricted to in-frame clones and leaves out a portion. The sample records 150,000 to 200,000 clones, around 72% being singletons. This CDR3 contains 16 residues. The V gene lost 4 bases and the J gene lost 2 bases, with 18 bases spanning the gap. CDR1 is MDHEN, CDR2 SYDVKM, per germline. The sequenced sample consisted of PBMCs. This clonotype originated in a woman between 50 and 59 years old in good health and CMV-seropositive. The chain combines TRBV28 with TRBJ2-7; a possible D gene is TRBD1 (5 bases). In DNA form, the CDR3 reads TGTGCCAGCAGTTCCCTGTCCAGGGCTATGACCTACGAGCAGTACTTC. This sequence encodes CASSSLSRAMTYEQYF.